This T cell receptor (beta chain) was sequenced for a study of blood T cell repertoires in COVID-19. Study context: The cDNA or gDNA used as material had been derived from T cells, B-cell-depleted T cells, or PBMCs.

Germline-derived CDR1 and CDR2 are SNHLY and FYNNEI. The germline V and J ends were trimmed by 3 bases and 0 bases, with 9 bases remaining between them. This CDR3 has 16 amino acids. Original processing notes: Reference gene primer amplification gave estimated nucleated cell counts. The protocol was immunoSEQ multiplex PCR, while the TCRdb copy is restricted to in-frame clones and leaves out a portion. The V and J calls and clone size are taken from that table; D and trimming were inferred from the DNA. The table includes 45,000 to 65,000 clones, around nine tenths detected once. Sequencing was done on a sample of peripheral blood. This clonotype was obtained from a human donor in a cohort sampled during active COVID-19. The chain recombines TRBV2 with TRBJ1-6; TRBD1 is a possible D gene (5 bases). The CDR3 is CASSEDTSSYNSPLHF. The CDR3 bases are TGTGCCAGCAGTGAGGACACCAGCTCCTATAATTCACCCCTCCACTTT.